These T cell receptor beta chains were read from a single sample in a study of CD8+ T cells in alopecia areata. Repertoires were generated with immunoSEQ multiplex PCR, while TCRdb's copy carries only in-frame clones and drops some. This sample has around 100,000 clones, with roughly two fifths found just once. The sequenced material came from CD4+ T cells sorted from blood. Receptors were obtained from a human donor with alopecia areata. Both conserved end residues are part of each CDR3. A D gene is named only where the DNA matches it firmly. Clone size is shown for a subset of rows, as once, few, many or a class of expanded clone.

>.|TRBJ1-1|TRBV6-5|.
CASSYSENTEAFF
TGTGCCAGCAGTTACTCAGAGAATACTGAAGCTTTCTTT
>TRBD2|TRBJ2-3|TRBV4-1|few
CASLILAGSTDTQYF
TGCGCCAGTCTCATACTAGCGGGTAGCACAGATACGCAGTATTTT
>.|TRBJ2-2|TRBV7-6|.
CASSRGSTGTGELFF
TGTGCCAGCAGCAGAGGATCCACCGGCACCGGGGAGCTGTTTTTT
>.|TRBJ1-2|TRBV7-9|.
CASSPPILAGYGYTF
TGTGCCAGCAGCCCCCCGATTCTCGCGGGCTATGGCTACACCTTC
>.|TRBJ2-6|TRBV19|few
CASSIGQKEANVLTF
TGTGCCAGTAGTATTGGACAGAAAGAGGCCAACGTCCTGACTTTC
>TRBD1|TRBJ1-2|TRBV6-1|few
CASSEASGQGGYGYTF
TGTGCCAGCAGTGAAGCCTCTGGACAGGGAGGCTATGGCTACACCTTC
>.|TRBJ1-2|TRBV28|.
CASSQDPTGTNYGYTF
TGTGCCAGCAGTCAGGACCCCACAGGGACGAACTATGGCTACACCTTC
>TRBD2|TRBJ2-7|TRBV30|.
CAWSKVGRSNEQYF
TGTGCCTGGAGTAAAGTCGGGAGGAGCAACGAGCAGTACTTC
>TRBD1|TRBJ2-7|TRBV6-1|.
CASSPTDRAIYEQYF
TGTGCCAGCAGTCCCACGGACAGGGCTATATACGAGCAGTACTTC
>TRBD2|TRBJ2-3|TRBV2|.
CASSGDSGSTDTQYF
TGTGCCAGCAGTGGTGATAGCGGGAGCACAGATACGCAGTATTTT